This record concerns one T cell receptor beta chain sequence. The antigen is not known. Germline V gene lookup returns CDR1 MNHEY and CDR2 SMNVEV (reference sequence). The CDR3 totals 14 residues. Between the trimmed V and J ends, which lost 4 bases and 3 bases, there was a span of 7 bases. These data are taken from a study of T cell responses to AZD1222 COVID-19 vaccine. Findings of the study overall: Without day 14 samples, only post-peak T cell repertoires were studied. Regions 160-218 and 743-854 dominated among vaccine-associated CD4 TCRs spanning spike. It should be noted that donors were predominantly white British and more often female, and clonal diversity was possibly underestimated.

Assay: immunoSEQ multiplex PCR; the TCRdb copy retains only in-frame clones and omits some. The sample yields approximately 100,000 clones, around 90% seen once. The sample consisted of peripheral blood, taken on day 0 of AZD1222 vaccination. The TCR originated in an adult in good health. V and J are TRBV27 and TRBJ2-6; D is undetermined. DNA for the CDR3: TGTGCCAGCAGTTCGGCGGTTGGGGCCAACGTCCTGACTTTC. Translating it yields CASSSAVGANVLTF.